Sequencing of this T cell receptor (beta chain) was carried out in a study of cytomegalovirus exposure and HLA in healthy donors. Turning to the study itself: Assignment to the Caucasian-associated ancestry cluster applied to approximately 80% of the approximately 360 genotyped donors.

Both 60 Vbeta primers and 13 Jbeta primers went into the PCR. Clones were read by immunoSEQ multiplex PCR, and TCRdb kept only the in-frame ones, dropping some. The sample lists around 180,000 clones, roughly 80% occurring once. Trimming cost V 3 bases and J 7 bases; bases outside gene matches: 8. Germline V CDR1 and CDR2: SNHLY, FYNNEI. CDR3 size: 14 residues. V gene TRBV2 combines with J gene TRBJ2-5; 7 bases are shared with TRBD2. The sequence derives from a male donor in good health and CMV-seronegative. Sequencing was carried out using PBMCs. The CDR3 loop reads CASSDSGPPVTQYF. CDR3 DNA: TGTGCCAGCAGTGATAGCGGGCCCCCAGTGACCCAGTACTTC. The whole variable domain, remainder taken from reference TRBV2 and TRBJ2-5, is EPEVTQTPSHQVTQMGQEVILRCVPISNHLYFYWYRQILGQKVEFLVSFYNNEISEKSEIFDDQFSVERPDGSNFTLKIRSTKLEDSAMYFCASSDSGPPVTQYFGPGTRLLVL.